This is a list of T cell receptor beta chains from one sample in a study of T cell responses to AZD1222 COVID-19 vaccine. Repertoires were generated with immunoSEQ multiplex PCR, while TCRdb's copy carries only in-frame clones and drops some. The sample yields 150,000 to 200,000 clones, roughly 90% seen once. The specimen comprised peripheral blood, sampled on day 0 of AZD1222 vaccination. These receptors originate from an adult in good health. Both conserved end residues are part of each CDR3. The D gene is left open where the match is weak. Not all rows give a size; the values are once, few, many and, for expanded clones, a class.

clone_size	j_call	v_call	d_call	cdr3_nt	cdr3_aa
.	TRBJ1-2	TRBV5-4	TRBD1	TGTGCCAGCAGTTCAAGGACAGGGAACTATGGCTACACCTTC	CASSSRTGNYGYTF
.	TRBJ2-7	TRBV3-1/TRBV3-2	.	TGTGCCAGCAGCCAAGACAGTTCCTACGAGCAGTACTTC	CASSQDSSYEQYF
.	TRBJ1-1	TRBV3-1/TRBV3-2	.	TGTGCCAGCAGCCAAGATAGAGGGGCAAGGGCTTTCTTT	CASSQDRGARAFF
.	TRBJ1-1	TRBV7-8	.	TGTGCCAGCAGCTTATTGGGAGGTTTGTACACTGAAGCTTTCTTT	CASSLLGGLYTEAFF
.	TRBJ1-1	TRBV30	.	TGTGCCTGGACCCTCGATAGTGACACTGAAGCTTTCTTT	CAWTLDSDTEAFF
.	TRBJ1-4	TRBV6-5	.	TGTGCCAGCAGTTACTCTGGCACTCCAACTAATGAAAAACTGTTTTTT	CASSYSGTPTNEKLFF
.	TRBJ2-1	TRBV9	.	TGTGCCAGCAGCCCTACTAGCTCCTACAATGAGCAGTTCTTC	CASSPTSSYNEQFF
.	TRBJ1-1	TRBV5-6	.	TGTGCCAGCAGCCCTAACCGGCAGGAAGCTTTCTTT	CASSPNRQEAFF
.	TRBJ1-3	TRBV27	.	TGTGCCAGCAGTTTCCGCTCTGGAAACACCATATATTTT	CASSFRSGNTIYF
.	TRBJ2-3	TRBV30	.	TGTGCCTGCCCACAGGTGGGACGGGGCACAGATACGCAGTATTTT	CACPQVGRGTDTQYF
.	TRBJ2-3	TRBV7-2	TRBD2	TGTGCCAGCAGCCCGGGGACTAGCGGGGGGACAGATACGCAGTATTTT	CASSPGTSGGTDTQYF
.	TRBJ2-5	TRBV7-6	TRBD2	TGTGCCAGCAGTTCGGGGACTAGCGTTCCGGGGACCCAGTACTTC	CASSSGTSVPGTQYF
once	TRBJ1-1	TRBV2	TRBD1	TGTGCCAGCATGGAGACAGGGGGCCTTACTGAAGCTTTCTTT	CASMETGGLTEAFF
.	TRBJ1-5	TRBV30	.	TGTGCCTTCACAAACGCACAGGGTACCTTCAATCAGCCCCAGCATTTT	CAFTNAQGTFNQPQHF
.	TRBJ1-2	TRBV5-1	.	TGCGCCAGCAGCCCGGCCGGGACGTACCACACCTTC	CASSPAGTYHTF
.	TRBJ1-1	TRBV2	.	TGTGCCAGCAGACCCAGGGGCATGTCTGAAGCTTTCTTT	CASRPRGMSEAFF
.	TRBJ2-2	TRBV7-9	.	TGTGCCTCGGGGCCCAGTAATTTTGGCACCGGGGAGCTGTTTTTT	CASGPSNFGTGELFF
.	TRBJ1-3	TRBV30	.	TGTGCCTGGAGTGCAGGGGACGGAAACACCATATATTTT	CAWSAGDGNTIYF
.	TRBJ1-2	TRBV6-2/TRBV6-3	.	TGTGCCAGCAGCCCTCTCCAGACAGGATATGGCTACACCTTC	CASSPLQTGYGYTF